These T cell receptor beta chains were read from a single sample in a study of blood T cell repertoires in COVID-19. Sequencing used immunoSEQ multiplex PCR; TCRdb keeps in-frame clones, though not all of them. Of about 190,000 clones in the sample, roughly 84% were seen once. What was sequenced was PBMCs or T cells enriched from blood (not recorded which). Every receptor here comes from a woman under 40 who had recovered from COVID-19. Each CDR3 is given with its conserved first and last residue. Each record gives: D gene, V gene, clone size, J gene, CDR3 DNA, CDR3 protein. D genes are given only for firm matches. Size is omitted from some rows. Given values are once, few, many or a class for expanded clones.

D: -
V: TRBV20-1
size: -
J: TRBJ1-5
DNA: TGCAGTGCTTTACGCGTTCCGCCCCAGCATTTT
CDR3: CSALRVPPQHF

D: TRBD2
V: TRBV10-3
size: -
J: TRBJ2-2
DNA: TGTGCCATCAGTGAAACGGGGGGAGGGACCGGGGAGCTGTTTTTT
CDR3: CAISETGGGTGELFF

D: -
V: TRBV5-1
size: -
J: TRBJ2-7
DNA: TGCGCCAGCAGCTTTGTGACAGGTCCCGTCTACGAGCAGTACTTC
CDR3: CASSFVTGPVYEQYF

D: TRBD1
V: TRBV19
size: -
J: TRBJ1-2
DNA: TGTGCCAGTACCAACCTCCGGGACAGGGGGGTTTTTTCCTATGGCTACACCTTC
CDR3: CASTNLRDRGVFSYGYTF

D: -
V: TRBV28
size: -
J: TRBJ2-1
DNA: TGTGCCAGCGAGGTCGGGATGGCACGAAATGAGCAGTTCTTC
CDR3: CASEVGMARNEQFF

D: TRBD2
V: TRBV5-1
size: -
J: TRBJ2-7
DNA: TGCGCCAGCAGCGCACGCCAGGGGACTAGCCAGTACTTC
CDR3: CASSARQGTSQYF

D: TRBD1
V: TRBV27
size: -
J: TRBJ2-3
DNA: TGTGCCAGCAGGTTGACAGGGGGCACAGATACGCAGTATTTT
CDR3: CASRLTGGTDTQYF

D: TRBD2
V: TRBV11-2
size: -
J: TRBJ2-4
DNA: TGTGCCAGCAGCCCACAACTAGCGGGGGTGCTATCCCGGTACTTC
CDR3: CASSPQLAGVLSRYF

D: -
V: TRBV5-1
size: -
J: TRBJ2-1
DNA: TGCGCCAGGTCGGGGGACTCCTACAATGAGCAGTTCTTC
CDR3: CARSGDSYNEQFF

D: TRBD1
V: TRBV19
size: -
J: TRBJ1-5
DNA: TGTGCCAGATGTGGGACAGCGATCAATCAGCCCCAGCATTTT
CDR3: CARCGTAINQPQHF

D: -
V: TRBV28
size: -
J: TRBJ1-5
DNA: TGTGCCAGCAGTTTTGAGGGGGGGTTGGGCAATCAGCCCCAGCATTTT
CDR3: CASSFEGGLGNQPQHF

D: TRBD1
V: TRBV5-1
size: -
J: TRBJ2-1
DNA: TGCGCCAGCAGCTTGGCTGGGACAGGCCTTCCCTACAATGAGCAGTTCTTC
CDR3: CASSLAGTGLPYNEQFF

D: TRBD2
V: TRBV4-2
size: -
J: TRBJ2-1
DNA: TGTGCCAGCAGCCAAGCGGCTAGCGGGGGGCTCCTCGTGACCAATGAGCAGTTCTTC
CDR3: CASSQAASGGLLVTNEQFF

D: -
V: TRBV19
size: -
J: TRBJ1-5
DNA: TGTGCCAGTAAAGGAAGGGGGTTTAGCAATCAGCCCCAGCATTTT
CDR3: CASKGRGFSNQPQHF

D: -
V: TRBV27
size: -
J: TRBJ1-1
DNA: TGTGCCAGCAGCCCCGGGGGGGGAGGGACTGAAGCTTTCTTT
CDR3: CASSPGGGGTEAFF

D: TRBD1
V: TRBV28
size: -
J: TRBJ1-5
DNA: TGTGCCAGCAAGAAGACAGGGGGCGGTCAGCCCCAGCATTTT
CDR3: CASKKTGGGQPQHF

D: TRBD2
V: TRBV7-8
size: -
J: TRBJ2-7
DNA: TGTGCCAGCAGCCGCTGGACTAGCGGGACCTCCTCCTACGAGCAGTACTTC
CDR3: CASSRWTSGTSSYEQYF

D: TRBD1
V: TRBV30
size: -
J: TRBJ2-7
DNA: TGTGCCTTCCTCACCGGGACAGGGTCCTACGAGCAGTACTTC
CDR3: CAFLTGTGSYEQYF

D: TRBD1
V: TRBV4-1
size: -
J: TRBJ1-1
DNA: TGCGCCAGCAGCCAAGAAGGACAGGGGTTAACTGAAGCTTTCTTT
CDR3: CASSQEGQGLTEAFF

D: TRBD2
V: TRBV4-2
size: -
J: TRBJ2-5
DNA: TGTGCCAGCAGCCCAACTAGCGGGAGGGCATCAGTCCAAGAGACCCAGTACTTC
CDR3: CASSPTSGRASVQETQYF

D: TRBD1
V: TRBV18
size: -
J: TRBJ1-1
DNA: TGTGCCAGCTCACCCGCAGGGGGTGGCACTGAAGCTTTCTTT
CDR3: CASSPAGGGTEAFF

D: TRBD2
V: TRBV5-5
size: few
J: TRBJ2-1
DNA: TGTGCCAGCAGCTTGGTGCCCGGGACTAAAAATGAGCAGTTCTTC
CDR3: CASSLVPGTKNEQFF

D: -
V: TRBV16
size: -
J: TRBJ1-1
DNA: TGTGCCAGCAGCCAGTTCAGGGGAGCTTTCTTT
CDR3: CASSQFRGAFF

D: TRBD1
V: TRBV28
size: -
J: TRBJ1-5
DNA: TGTGCCAGCAGTTTAGCCGGTCGGACAGGGAATCAGCCCCAGCATTTT
CDR3: CASSLAGRTGNQPQHF

D: TRBD2
V: TRBV5-6
size: -
J: TRBJ2-1
DNA: TGTGCCAGCAGCTTGCGGACCTTAGCGGGAGGGGTGAAAAATGAGCAGTTCTTC
CDR3: CASSLRTLAGGVKNEQFF

D: -
V: TRBV6-4
size: few
J: TRBJ2-2
DNA: TGTGCCAGCAGTTTTCAACAGGGGAACACCGGGGAGCTGTTTTTT
CDR3: CASSFQQGNTGELFF

D: TRBD1
V: TRBV5-1
size: -
J: TRBJ1-2
DNA: TGCGCCAGCAGCGAACAACAGGGGGGCTATGGCTACACCTTC
CDR3: CASSEQQGGYGYTF

D: TRBD2
V: TRBV3-1/TRBV3-2
size: many
J: TRBJ2-1
DNA: TGTGCCAGCAGCCAAGTGGGTAGCGGGAGATTGAATGAGCAGTTCTTC
CDR3: CASSQVGSGRLNEQFF

D: -
V: TRBV7-2
size: -
J: TRBJ2-3
DNA: TGTGCCAGCAGCTTAGAGAGCATTAGCACAGATACGCAGTATTTT
CDR3: CASSLESISTDTQYF

D: -
V: TRBV5-3
size: -
J: TRBJ2-1
DNA: TGTGCCAGAAGCATTAGCGGAACCCTATTCTTC
CDR3: CARSISGTLFF

D: -
V: TRBV24-1
size: -
J: TRBJ2-5
DNA: TGTGCCACCAGTGAGCGGAGTCAATACAGGGTAGTTTCCGGGGAGACCCAGTACTTC
CDR3: CATSERSQYRVVSGETQYF

D: TRBD2
V: TRBV9
size: -
J: TRBJ2-1
DNA: TGTGCCAGCAGCGTAGGGTTGGGACTAGCGGCGACCTACAATGAGCAGTTCTTC
CDR3: CASSVGLGLAATYNEQFF

D: -
V: TRBV3-1/TRBV3-2
size: -
J: TRBJ2-7
DNA: TGTGCCAGCAGCCAAGGTGGCAGCGGGCCGTACGAGCAGTACTTC
CDR3: CASSQGGSGPYEQYF

D: -
V: TRBV19
size: -
J: TRBJ1-4
DNA: TGTGCCAGTAGATTCACAGCTAATGAAAAACTGTTTTTT
CDR3: CASRFTANEKLFF

D: TRBD1
V: TRBV10-2
size: -
J: TRBJ1-5
DNA: TGCGCCAGCAGTGGGACAGGGGGACCTGGTCAGCCCCAGCATTTT
CDR3: CASSGTGGPGQPQHF

D: TRBD2
V: TRBV2
size: -
J: TRBJ2-3
DNA: TGTGCCAGCAGGTCTAGCGGGAGCGCCTATACGCAGTATTTT
CDR3: CASRSSGSAYTQYF

D: -
V: TRBV5-6
size: once
J: TRBJ1-2
DNA: TGTGCCAGCAGCTTGACCACAACTAACTATGGCTACACCTTC
CDR3: CASSLTTTNYGYTF

D: -
V: TRBV29-1
size: -
J: TRBJ1-1
DNA: TGCAGCGTTTCCAGTGTGGTGAACACTGAAGCTTTCTTT
CDR3: CSVSSVVNTEAFF

D: TRBD1
V: TRBV28
size: -
J: TRBJ1-6
DNA: TGTGCCAGCTGGGGGACAGGGGGTTCACCCCTCCACTTT
CDR3: CASWGTGGSPLHF

D: -
V: TRBV28
size: few
J: TRBJ1-1
DNA: TGTGCCAGCAGGGGACTAACCATGAACACTGAAGCTTTCTTT
CDR3: CASRGLTMNTEAFF

D: TRBD1
V: TRBV18
size: -
J: TRBJ1-2
DNA: TGTGCCAGCTCACCACCCGGACAGGGCTACTATGGCTACACCTTC
CDR3: CASSPPGQGYYGYTF

D: -
V: TRBV30
size: -
J: TRBJ1-3
DNA: TGTGCCTGGTCCTCATGGGGGGGCTCTGGAAACACCATATATTTT
CDR3: CAWSSWGGSGNTIYF

D: TRBD1
V: TRBV29-1
size: -
J: TRBJ1-1
DNA: TGCAGCCAGACCAGGGGGACTGAAGCTTTCTTT
CDR3: CSQTRGTEAFF

D: -
V: TRBV5-4
size: -
J: TRBJ1-1
DNA: TGTGCCAGCAGCTTGGCCGGGATTCACACTGAAGCTTTCTTT
CDR3: CASSLAGIHTEAFF

D: -
V: TRBV28
size: few
J: TRBJ1-1
DNA: TGTGCCAGCAGTCAGGGGCCTGAAGCTTTCTTT
CDR3: CASSQGPEAFF

D: -
V: TRBV5-1
size: -
J: TRBJ1-1
DNA: TGCGCCAGCAGCTTGTCGGGAGCAGGGAACACTGAAGCTTTCTTT
CDR3: CASSLSGAGNTEAFF

D: -
V: TRBV27
size: -
J: TRBJ2-1
DNA: TGTGCCAGCAGTTTATCGTGGCTTCCAGGAAGCTCCTACAATGAGCAGTTCTTC
CDR3: CASSLSWLPGSSYNEQFF

D: TRBD1
V: TRBV5-1
size: once
J: TRBJ2-6
DNA: TGCGCCAGCAGCTTGGCGGTTAATTGGCAGGGGGCGCGGGGGGCCAACGTCCTGACTTTC
CDR3: CASSLAVNWQGARGANVLTF